What follows are 28 T cell receptor beta chains derived from one specimen sequenced in a study of CD8 T cells in ankylosing spondylitis. A single record per CDR3 protein comes from TCRdb applying MiXCR to the 5' RACE reads. The repertoire holds under 250,000 distinct CDR3 sequences, with approximately 12% as singletons. The sequencing sample was made of blood, either unsorted or a sorted T cell fraction (not recorded which). The receptors originated from a male donor with ankylosing spondylitis or in good health (not recorded which).

V usage is TRBV27 and J usage is TRBJ2-4; TRBD1 or TRBD2 may be the D gene (5 bases each). Germline V gene sequence: CDR1 MNHEY, CDR2 SMNVEV (reference sequence). The CDR3 contains 14 residues. The V end lost 7 bases, the J end lost 7 bases, and 17 bases lay between the germline ends. The CDR3 nucleotides are TGTGCCAGCAAACCCGAGGGGTCGGGGAACATTCAGTACTTC. This translates into CASKPEGSGNIQYF.

The chain carries TRBV7-9 and TRBJ2-7, with D perhaps matching TRBD1 (8 bases). With 4 bases removed from V and 2 bases from J, the gap between germline ends came to 18 bases. The CDR3 runs to 16 residues. The germline gives CDR1 SEHNR, CDR2 FQNEAQ (reference sequence). The CDR3 region is CASSSNRGGKTYEQYF. In DNA form, the CDR3 reads TGTGCCAGCAGCTCGAACAGGGGGGGAAAAACCTACGAGCAGTACTTC.

This clonotype showed up many times. DNA for the CDR3: TGTGCCAGCAGTATGGGGGGCCGAACAGATACGCAGTATTTT. Translated, it gives CASSMGGRTDTQYF. The chain employs TRBV12-3 or TRBV12-4 and TRBJ2-3; TRBD1 or TRBD2 may be the D gene (6 bases each). The CDR3 has 14 amino acids. V was shortened by 5 bases and J by 3 bases, with 12 bases between the two germline ends.

This chain connects TRBV5-6 to TRBJ1-1; 7 bases match TRBD1. Per the germline V gene, CDR1 is SGHDT and CDR2 is YYEEEE. V was clipped by 2 bases and J by 6 bases; unmatched bases: 4. This CDR3 contains 13 residues. In nucleotides, the CDR3 is TGTGCCAGCAGCTTAGGGGGCCGGCCTGAAGCTTTCTTT. Translating it yields CASSLGGRPEAFF.

Note on this clonotype: This may stem from a read error, because a much larger clone lies one nucleotide away. CDR3 sequence reads: CASSSSKEEATRDTQYF. The CDR3 DNA is TGCGCCAGCAGCTCTTCCAAAGAGGAGGCTACCAGAGATACGCAGTATTTT. The genes are TRBV5-1 and TRBJ2-3; possible D gene TRBD2, 5 bases. This CDR3 is 17 amino acids long. V lost 3 bases and J lost 5, with 22 bases in between. The germline gives CDR1 SGHRS, CDR2 YFSETQ.

This sequence joins TRBV4-2 and TRBJ2-3, with TRBD1 matching 9 bases. The CDR3 loop spans 15 amino acids. CDR1 and CDR2 (germline): LGHNA, YNFKEQ. Losses at the gene ends were 2 bases for V and 3 bases for J; bases not matched to a gene: 3. The CDR3 is CASSQRDRDTDTQYF. The CDR3 nucleotides read TGTGCCAGCAGCCAACGGGACAGGGATACAGATACGCAGTATTTT.

The V and J genes are TRBV25-1 and TRBJ2-3; D possibly corresponds to TRBD2 (6 bases). This CDR3 is 15 amino acids long. Trimming left V 5 bases short and J 2 bases short, with 14 bases between. Germline V CDR1 and CDR2: MGHDK, SYGVNS. CDR3 amino acids: CASSPQGGNTDTQYF. DNA for the CDR3: TGTGCCAGCAGTCCCCAGGGCGGGAACACAGATACGCAGTATTTT.

This clonotype was seen at least ten times. V is TRBV10-3 and J is TRBJ2-7, with 8 bases identical to TRBD2. The CDR3 has 14 residues. CDR1 is ENHRY, CDR2 SYGVKD, per germline. The junction had 8 bases not matched to a gene; V was cut back by 8 bases and J by 2 bases. CDR3 protein: CAILASGGTYEQYF. As DNA, the CDR3 is TGTGCCATCCTAGCCAGCGGGGGAACCTACGAGCAGTACTTC.

This chain uses TRBV7-8 with TRBJ2-6; D unresolved. The CDR3 has 14 amino acids. Trimming removed 3 bases from V and 8 bases from J, with 11 bases in between. The germline V gene encodes CDR1 SGHVS and CDR2 FQNEAQ. CDR3 sequence: CASSLGTTTNVLTF. As DNA, the CDR3 is TGTGCCAGCAGCTTGGGCACTACAACCAACGTCCTGACTTTC.

This clonotype was recorded many times. The chain employs TRBV5-1 and TRBJ2-7; 10 bases align to TRBD2. Looked up from germline, CDR1 is SGHRS and CDR2 is YFSETQ. The CDR3 is 15 residues long. After removal of 4 bases from V and 3 bases from J, the junction contained 7 bases not matched to a gene. The CDR3 sequence is CASSLGLAEVYEQYF. The CDR3 DNA sequence: TGCGCCAGCAGCCTAGGACTAGCGGAAGTCTACGAGCAGTACTTC.

This clonotype has at least ten counts. The chain couples TRBV12-3 or TRBV12-4 to TRBJ2-1, with 7 nucleotides matching TRBD2. With V trimmed by 8 bases and J by 0 bases, 4 bases remained unmatched. The CDR3 has 14 amino acids. The CDR3 region is CASRRGSSYNEQFF. The CDR3 DNA is TGTGCCAGCCGGCGGGGGAGCTCCTACAATGAGCAGTTCTTC.

Many counts were recorded for this clonotype. The chain combines TRBV12-3 or TRBV12-4 with TRBJ2-3; TRBD1 might be the D (6 bases). V gave up 5 bases and J gave up 2 bases, with 17 bases separating them. This CDR3 is 16 amino acids long. The CDR3 region is CASSPGTRVPTDTQYF. The CDR3 bases are TGTGCCAGCAGTCCGGGGACACGAGTTCCCACAGATACGCAGTATTTT.

This clonotype has a count of ten or more. The chain links TRBV28 to TRBJ1-2; maybe TRBD1 (6 bases). The germline V gene has CDR1 MDHEN and CDR2 SYDVKM. The CDR3 is made up of 15 amino acids. Trimming stripped 3 bases from V and 2 bases from J, with 13 bases between. This chain's CDR3 is CASSFPLDRNYGYTF. The DNA of the CDR3 is TGTGCCAGCAGTTTTCCCCTGGACAGAAACTATGGCTACACCTTC.

This sequence joins TRBV20-1 and TRBJ1-5, with 7 bases identical to TRBD1. The length of the CDR3 is 12 residues. The trim removed 5 bases at V and 5 bases at J, leaving 3 bases unmatched. Germline assignment: CDR1 DFQATT and CDR2 SNEGSKA (reference sequence). CDR3 sequence reads: CSASTGDQPQHF. In DNA form, the CDR3 reads TGCAGTGCTTCCACAGGGGATCAGCCCCAGCATTTT.

This clonotype was picked up a small number of times. The CDR3 here is CASRHGPARSYTF. The CDR3 region has the DNA TGTGCCAGCAGACATGGACCCGCTAGGAGCTACACCTTC. This sequence joins TRBV13 and TRBJ1-2; D gene ambiguous. This CDR3 has 13 residues. Germline V gene data show CDR1 as PRHDT and CDR2 as FYEKMQ (reference sequence). Trimming stripped 6 bases from V and 9 bases from J, with 17 bases between.

The V gene is TRBV11-2, the J gene TRBJ1-5; a possible D gene is TRBD1 (5 bases). The germline V gene encodes CDR1 SGHAT and CDR2 FQNNGV. Trimming removed 2 bases from V and 5 bases from J, with 13 bases in between. The CDR3 length is 15 residues. The CDR3 region has the DNA TGTGCCAGCAGCTTATATCCAGGGAGTGATCAGCCCCAGCATTTT. It specifies CASSLYPGSDQPQHF.

In its sample, this clonotype was seen many times. V gene TRBV5-1 combines with J gene TRBJ2-1; D gene unclear. V gave up 7 bases and J gave up 3 bases, with 17 bases separating them. The CDR3 has 15 amino acids. CDR1 and CDR2 from the germline V gene are SGHRS and YFSETQ. The CDR3 is CASRLTVEDYNEQFF. In nucleotides, the CDR3 is TGCGCCAGCCGCCTCACCGTGGAAGACTACAATGAGCAGTTCTTC.

The rearrangement uses TRBV6-1 and TRBJ1-1; D is unclear. V shed 10 bases and J shed 5 bases, with 20 bases lying between them. CDR3 length: 14 residues. CDR1 MNHNS and CDR2 SASEGT come from the germline V gene. CDR3 sequence: CANPPGEGRTEAFF. CDR3 nucleotide sequence: TGTGCCAACCCCCCTGGGGAGGGTAGGACTGAAGCTTTCTTT.

In nucleotides, the CDR3 is TGTGCCACCAGGGGACTAGCGGGCTACAATGAGCAGTTCTTC. Its protein is CATRGLAGYNEQFF. The J gene is TRBJ2-1, the V gene TRBV24-1; TRBD2 aligns across 12 bases. Looked up from germline, CDR1 is KGHDR and CDR2 is SFDVKD. The trim removed 7 bases at V and 3 bases at J, leaving 0 bases unmatched. CDR3 length: 14 amino acids.

This clonotype was recorded at least ten times. V usage is TRBV20-1 and J usage is TRBJ2-7, with TRBD1 identical over 11 bases. CDR3 length: 13 residues. Losses at the gene ends were 3 bases for V and 5 bases for J; bases not matched to a gene: 3. The germline V gene encodes CDR1 DFQATT and CDR2 SNEGSKA (reference sequence). In nucleotides, the CDR3 is TGCAGTGCTAGGGACAGGGGGCGCGACGAGCAGTACTTC. It is translated as CSARDRGRDEQYF.

This clonotype was observed at least ten times. The chain is built from TRBV27 and TRBJ2-3, with D unclear. The CDR3 extends over 16 amino acids. Germline V gene data show CDR1 as MNHEY and CDR2 as SMNVEV (reference sequence). The germline V and J ends were trimmed by 5 bases and 4 bases, with 19 bases remaining between them. CDR3 amino acids: CASSPIRPEMADTQYF. DNA of the CDR3: TGTGCCAGCAGTCCCATCCGGCCCGAAATGGCAGATACGCAGTATTTT.

The rearrangement links TRBV20-1 to TRBJ2-3; 9 nucleotides match TRBD1. The CDR3 runs to 17 residues. Germline CDR1 and CDR2: DFQATT and SNEGSKA (reference sequence). Written as DNA, the CDR3 is TGCAGGACCGGGACAGGGATTAATCGACTCCTCGCAGATACGCAGTATTTT. Translated: CRTGTGINRLLADTQYF.

This clonotype was detected only a few times. The chain joins TRBV3-1 to TRBJ1-1, with 10 bases aligning to TRBD1. The V segment lost 4 bases and the J segment 4 bases; nucleotides outside the gene matches: 6. CDR3 length equals 15 residues. Germline CDR1 and CDR2: LGHDT and YNNKEL (reference sequence). CDR3 DNA: TGTGCCAGCAGCCGACAGGGGGCTCGGGGCACTGAAGCTTTCTTT. Its protein product is CASSRQGARGTEAFF. The variable domain in full, completed from reference TRBV3-1 and TRBJ1-1, reads DTAVSQTPKYLVTQMGNDKSIKCEQNLGHDTMYWYKQDSKKFLKIMFSYNNKELIINETVPNRFSPKSPDKAHLNLHINSLELGDSAVYFCASSRQGARGTEAFFGQGTRLTVV.

In its sample, this clonotype was seen many times. The chain has TRBV25-1 and TRBJ2-5; 7 bases are shared with TRBD1. Germline lookup yields CDR1 MGHDK and CDR2 SYGVNS. This CDR3 is 13 amino acids long. V was pared by 4 bases and J by 3 bases, with 2 bases of the junction left unmatched. The CDR3 sequence: CASSGGTEETQYF. The DNA of the CDR3 is TGTGCCAGCAGTGGTGGGACAGAAGAGACCCAGTACTTC.

As concerns this clonotype: Likely a read error: the CDR3 ends without its conserved phenylalanine or tryptophan. The rearrangement uses TRBV5-1 and TRBJ1-1, with a weak D call TRBD1 (5 bases). This CDR3 comprises 13 residues. Looked up from germline, CDR1 is SGHRS and CDR2 is YFSETQ. The CDR3 nucleotides read TGCGCCAGCAGCTTGATTCAGGGCACTAAAGCTTTCCTT. As protein: CASSLIQGTKAFL.

This clonotype was counted between two and nine times. This rearrangement joins TRBV29-1 to TRBJ1-2, with D possibly TRBD1 on 6 matching bases. The V gene's germline CDR1 is SQVTM and CDR2 ANQGSEA. Trimming took off 7 bases at V and 5 bases at J, with 11 bases between the two ends. The CDR3 is 11 residues long. The CDR3 loop reads CSAGDGYGYTF. CDR3 nucleotide sequence: TGCAGCGCAGGGGACGGGTATGGCTACACCTTC.

This clonotype was seen more than once but under ten times. The chain joins TRBV2 to TRBJ1-5; D remains ambiguous. Trimming removed 8 bases from V and 7 bases from J, with 15 bases in between. The CDR3 is 13 amino acids. Germline V gives CDR1 SNHLY, CDR2 FYNNEI. The CDR3 coding sequence is TGTGCCAGCGGATTCGCGCTTCGGCAGCCCCAGCATTTT. Protein: CASGFALRQPQHF.

This clonotype was seen only a few times. The J gene is TRBJ1-1, the V gene TRBV5-1; D ambiguous. The CDR3 covers 12 residues. V was trimmed by 1 base and J by 11 bases, leaving 12 bases between them. CDR1 is SGHRS, CDR2 YFSETQ, per germline. CDR3 sequence: CASSLLGFGAFF. The CDR3 bases are TGCGCCAGCAGCTTGCTTGGGTTTGGGGCTTTCTTT.